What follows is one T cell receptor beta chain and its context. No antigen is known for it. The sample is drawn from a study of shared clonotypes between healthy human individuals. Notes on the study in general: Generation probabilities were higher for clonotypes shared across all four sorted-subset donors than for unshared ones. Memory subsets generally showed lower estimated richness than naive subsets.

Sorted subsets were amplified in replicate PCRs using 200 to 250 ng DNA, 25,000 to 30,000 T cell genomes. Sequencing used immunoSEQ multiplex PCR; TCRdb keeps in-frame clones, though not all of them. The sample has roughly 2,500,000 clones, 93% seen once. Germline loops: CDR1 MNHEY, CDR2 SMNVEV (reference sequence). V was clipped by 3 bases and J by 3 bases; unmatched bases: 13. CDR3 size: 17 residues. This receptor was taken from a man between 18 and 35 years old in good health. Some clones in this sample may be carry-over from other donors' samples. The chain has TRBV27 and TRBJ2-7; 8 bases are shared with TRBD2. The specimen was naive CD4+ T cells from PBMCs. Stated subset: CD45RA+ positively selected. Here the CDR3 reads CASSFPRGGNGVYEQYF. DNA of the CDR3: TGTGCCAGCAGTTTCCCCCGGGGGGGGAACGGGGTCTACGAGCAGTACTTC.